Each of the 30 T cell receptor beta chains below was sequenced from the same sample in a study of control samples from healthy donors and cancer patients. The assay was immunoSEQ multiplex PCR, and TCRdb's table has in-frame clones only and misses some. The sample consists of roughly 370,000 clones, 90% of them appearing once. Sequenced: PBMCs. The receptors were sampled from a man between 40 and 49 years old with head and neck cancer.

V and J are TRBV7-9 and TRBJ2-2, with D perhaps matching TRBD2 (5 bases). CDR1 SEHNR and CDR2 FQNEAQ come from the germline V gene (reference sequence). CDR3 length: 14 residues. V was shortened by 0 bases and J by 4 bases, with 6 bases between the two germline ends. The CDR3 loop reads CASSLAGSTGELFF. DNA of the CDR3: TGTGCCAGCAGCTTAGCAGGGAGCACCGGGGAGCTGTTTTTT.

This chain connects TRBV7-3 to TRBJ2-5; TRBD2 aligns across 12 bases. Germline-derived CDR1 and CDR2 are SGHTA and FQGTGA. This CDR3 has 17 amino acids. J lost 1 base, V lost 2 bases, and 5 bases had no gene match. This CDR3 is CASSLSGTSGLQETQYF. The CDR3 DNA sequence: TGTGCCAGCAGCTTATCCGGGACTAGCGGGCTCCAAGAGACCCAGTACTTC.

The count of this clone is one. The chain carries TRBV30 and TRBJ2-7; D remains unclear. The CDR3 totals 14 residues. Germline V gives CDR1 GTSNPN, CDR2 SVGIG (reference sequence). Trimming shortened V by 0 bases and J by 2 bases, and 11 bases separated the two germline ends. The CDR3 DNA sequence: TGTGCCTGGAGTGTACGAGGTTGGACCTACGAGCAGTACTTC. Translated: CAWSVRGWTYEQYF.

J is TRBJ1-1 and V is TRBV6-5, with TRBD1 as a possible D gene (6 bases). The CDR3 extends over 13 amino acids. CDR1 is MNHEY, CDR2 SVGAGI, per germline. Trimming left V 4 bases short and J 2 bases short, with 8 bases between. The CDR3 here is CASSWTENTEAFF. The CDR3 DNA is TGTGCCAGCAGTTGGACAGAAAACACTGAAGCTTTCTTT.

This chain connects TRBV10-3 to TRBJ1-1; possible D gene TRBD1, 6 bases. This CDR3 spans 13 amino acids. V lost 0 bases, J lost 6 bases, and 8 bases lay in between. Germline assignment: CDR1 ENHRY and CDR2 SYGVKD. CDR3 sequence reads: CAISESDSAEAFF. Written as DNA, the CDR3 is TGTGCCATCAGTGAGTCGGACAGCGCTGAAGCTTTCTTT.

The rearrangement uses TRBV7-6 and TRBJ2-1; D is uncertain. The CDR3 covers 14 residues. V dropped 5 bases and J dropped 0 bases, with 8 bases sitting between them. CDR1 SGHVS and CDR2 FNYEAQ come from the germline V gene. CDR3 protein: CASSLRSSYNEQFF. The CDR3 DNA follows: TGTGCCAGCAGCCTTAGAAGCTCCTACAATGAGCAGTTCTTC. Variable domain in full (rest from reference TRBV7-6 and TRBJ2-1): GAGVSQSPRYKVTKRGQDVALRCDPISGHVSLYWYRQALGQGPEFLTYFNYEAQQDKSGLPNDRFSAERPEGSISTLTIQRTEQRDSAMYRCASSLRSSYNEQFFGPGTRLTVL.

CDR3 nucleotides: TGTGCCAGCAGCTTGGGAACCGGGACGGGGCAGAATGAAAAACTGTTTTTT. This translates into CASSLGTGTGQNEKLFF. The V and J genes are TRBV5-8 and TRBJ1-4; tentatively, D is TRBD1 (5 bases). The CDR3 length is 17 residues. Trimming shortened V by 0 bases and J by 5 bases, and 17 bases separated the two germline ends. The germline V gene has CDR1 SGHTS and CDR2 YDEGEE.

V and J are TRBV3-1 (or the pseudogene TRBV3-2) and TRBJ1-3; D gene ambiguous. Germline CDR1 is LGHDT and CDR2 is YNNKEL (reference sequence). The CDR3 has 13 residues. Trimming removed 0 bases from V and 8 bases from J, with 8 bases in between. CDR3: CASSQERGDTIYF. The CDR3 nucleotides read TGTGCCAGCAGCCAAGAGAGAGGAGACACCATATATTTT.

The chain couples TRBV27 to TRBJ2-2; a possible D gene is TRBD1 (6 bases). Between the trimmed V and J ends, which lost 0 bases and 6 bases, there was a span of 8 bases. Germline values: CDR1 MNHEY, CDR2 SMNVEV (reference sequence). This CDR3 contains 14 residues. The CDR3 bases are TGTGCCAGCAGTTTATCGGGGGCGGCCGGGGAGCTGTTTTTT. This encodes CASSLSGAAGELFF.

The V call is TRBV28, the J call TRBJ2-3; TRBD2 might be the D (6 bases). This CDR3 region has 13 residues. The V gene's germline CDR1 is MDHEN and CDR2 SYDVKM. Trimming pared 6 bases from V and 4 bases from J, leaving 11 bases between. The CDR3 sequence: CASSPQRADTQYF. CDR3 sequence (DNA): TGTGCCAGCAGCCCCCAGCGGGCAGATACGCAGTATTTT.

The chain uses TRBV6-7 and TRBJ1-2, with 7 bases matching TRBD1. TRBV6-7 is labeled an ORF, and its function is uncertain. The length of the CDR3 is 16 residues. The ends lost 6 bases at V and 2 bases at J; junction bases unmatched: 12. The CDR3 region is CASRPGGPDANYGYTF. CDR3 in DNA: TGTGCCAGCAGGCCAGGGGGGCCCGACGCAAACTATGGCTACACCTTC.

The chain employs TRBV6-1 and TRBJ1-1; 8 bases fit TRBD1. The germline V gene encodes CDR1 MNHNS and CDR2 SASEGT. V trimming: 3 bases; J trimming: 1 base; junction bases outside the gene matches: 16. The CDR3 totals 19 residues. The CDR3 sequence: CASSENLRDRFRGNTEAFF. CDR3 sequence (DNA): TGTGCCAGCAGTGAGAATCTGCGGGACAGGTTTAGGGGGAACACTGAAGCTTTCTTT.

The V and J genes are TRBV19 and TRBJ1-6, with D hard to call. The V gene's germline CDR1 is LNHDA and CDR2 SQIVND (reference sequence). The CDR3 runs 13 residues. V was shortened by 4 bases and J by 14 bases, with 15 bases between the two germline ends. The CDR3 reads CASSTPGHLTLHF. CDR3 DNA: TGTGCCAGTAGTACGCCGGGCCACCTTACCCTCCACTTT.

V gene TRBV10-3 combines with J gene TRBJ2-7; 8 bases match TRBD1. In germline, CDR1 is ENHRY, CDR2 SYGVKD. After removal of 2 bases from V and 5 bases from J, the junction contained 8 bases not matched to a gene. There are 15 residues in the CDR3. The CDR3 here is CAISEAGGQLDEQYF. The DNA of the CDR3 is TGTGCCATCAGTGAGGCAGGGGGCCAATTAGACGAGCAGTACTTC.

The chain joins TRBV3-1 (or the pseudogene TRBV3-2) to TRBJ2-1; 8 bases are shared with TRBD1. CDR1 LGHDT and CDR2 YNNKEL come from the germline V gene (reference sequence). There are 13 residues in the CDR3. V was pared by 4 bases and J by 6 bases, with 2 bases of the junction left unmatched. CDR3 in amino acids: CASSPDRGNEQFF. CDR3 DNA sequence: TGTGCCAGCAGCCCTGACAGGGGCAATGAGCAGTTCTTC.

The chain is built from TRBV5-1 and TRBJ1-1; a possible D gene is TRBD1 (5 bases). This CDR3 has 12 residues. Trimming removed 0 bases at V and 6 bases at J, with 6 bases between. Per the germline V gene, CDR1 is SGHRS and CDR2 is YFSETQ. The DNA of the CDR3 is TGCGCCAGCAGCTTGGGGACACCTGAAGCTTTCTTT. Translating gives CASSLGTPEAFF.

This clone was detected only a few times. The chain links TRBV6-1 to TRBJ2-3; D may be TRBD2 (7 bases). Germline V lookup: CDR1 MNHNS, CDR2 SASEGT. The CDR3 is 15 amino acids. The V and J ends lost 2 bases and 5 bases respectively, with 14 bases between them. The CDR3 sequence: CASSERGGALDTQYF. In DNA form, the CDR3 reads TGTGCCAGCAGTGAAAGGGGGGGGGCCCTAGATACGCAGTATTTT.

The chain uses TRBV20-1 and TRBJ1-2; the D is unclear. Germline assignment: CDR1 DFQATT and CDR2 SNEGSKA (reference sequence). The CDR3 loop spans 12 amino acids. Trimming pared 3 bases from V and 6 bases from J, leaving 11 bases between. The CDR3 here is CSASKAVDGYTF. CDR3 DNA: TGCAGTGCTAGTAAAGCAGTGGATGGCTACACCTTC.

This rearrangement joins TRBV5-1 to TRBJ2-3; 14 nucleotides match TRBD2. CDR1 SGHRS and CDR2 YFSETQ come from the germline V gene. The CDR3 covers 19 residues. J gave up 2 bases and V 0 bases, and 8 bases lay outside the gene matches. The CDR3 is CASSLEGLAGVLNTDTQYF. The DNA of the CDR3 is TGCGCCAGCAGCTTGGAGGGACTAGCGGGGGTTCTAAACACAGATACGCAGTATTTT.

V and J are TRBV18 and TRBJ2-1; D is unresolved. V lost 6 bases and J lost 5, with 20 bases in between. The CDR3 runs 16 residues. Germline V gene data show CDR1 as KGHSH and CDR2 as LQKENI. CDR3 in DNA: TGTGCCAGCTCCCTTGTGTGGCCCCCGCGGAACAATGAGCAGTTCTTC. Protein sequence: CASSLVWPPRNNEQFF. Full variable domain (outside the CDR3, taken from reference TRBV18 and TRBJ2-1): NAGVMQNPRHLVRRRGQEARLRCSPMKGHSHVYWYRQLPEEGLKFMVYLQKENIIDESGMPKERFSAEFPKEGPSILRIQQVVRGDSAAYFCASSLVWPPRNNEQFFGPGTRLTVL.

The chain has TRBV7-2 and TRBJ2-3, with 12 nucleotides matching TRBD1. Germline-derived CDR1 and CDR2 are SGHTA and FQGNSA. With V trimmed by 6 bases and J by 5 bases, 9 bases remained unmatched. The CDR3 sequence is 16 residues long. The CDR3 here is CASRTAGTGGIDTQYF. The CDR3 coding sequence is TGTGCCAGCAGGACAGCGGGGACAGGGGGCATAGATACGCAGTATTTT.

This clone showed up just once. The CDR3 nucleotides read TGCGCCAGCAGCTTGGACATTCCCTACGAGCAGTACTTC. Protein sequence: CASSLDIPYEQYF. The V call is TRBV5-1, the J call TRBJ2-7; D unresolved. V was shortened by 0 bases and J by 2 bases, with 6 bases between the two germline ends. There are 13 residues in the CDR3. Germline V gene sequence: CDR1 SGHRS, CDR2 YFSETQ.

The chain links TRBV30 to TRBJ1-4, with D hard to call. V dropped 1 base and J dropped 8 bases, with 8 bases sitting between them. The CDR3 consists of 12 residues. Germline-derived CDR1 and CDR2 are GTSNPN and SVGIG (reference sequence). The CDR3 nucleotides are TGTGCCTGGAGTGAAGGGTACGAAAAACTGTTTTTT. Residues: CAWSEGYEKLFF.

The gene calls are TRBV27 and TRBJ2-3; D perhaps matches TRBD2 (6 bases). The germline CDR1 and CDR2 sequences are MNHEY and SMNVEV (reference sequence). This CDR3 has 15 residues. V dropped 5 bases and J dropped 4 bases, with 16 bases sitting between them. CDR3 protein: CASSPRRGEADTQYF. CDR3 coding DNA: TGTGCCAGCAGTCCCCGGAGGGGCGAAGCAGATACGCAGTATTTT.

In this sample, this clone turned up a few times. V and J are TRBV30 and TRBJ2-7; D uncertain. This CDR3 contains 16 residues. The germline V gene encodes CDR1 GTSNPN and CDR2 SVGIG (reference sequence). V was cut by 5 bases and J by 2 bases, with 22 bases left in between. The CDR3 DNA reads TGTGCCTGGGCCCCGACAACGGACGGCCCTCCCTACGAGCAGTACTTC. Translated, it gives CAWAPTTDGPPYEQYF.

This sequence joins TRBV5-4 and TRBJ2-5, with D possibly matching TRBD2 (6 bases). The CDR3 runs to 13 residues. Germline V gives CDR1 SGHNT, CDR2 YYREEE (reference sequence). Trimming took off 1 base at V and 4 bases at J, with 8 bases between the two ends. This CDR3 reads CASSLWRGETQYF. CDR3 coding DNA: TGTGCCAGCAGCTTGTGGAGGGGAGAGACCCAGTACTTC.

J is TRBJ2-7 and V is TRBV11-2; the match to TRBD1 covers 8 bases. V was clipped by 7 bases and J by 2 bases; unmatched bases: 7. The length of the CDR3 is 14 residues. Germline V gene lookup returns CDR1 SGHAT and CDR2 FQNNGV. The CDR3 DNA is TGTGCCAGCACTCTGGGCAGGGGGCCCTACGAGCAGTACTTC. Translating it yields CASTLGRGPYEQYF.

DNA of the CDR3: TGTGCCAGCAGTGGGCTCTCCTATAATTCACCCCTCCACTTT. It is translated as CASSGLSYNSPLHF. This sequence joins TRBV5-5 and TRBJ1-6; D remains ambiguous. Germline assignment: CDR1 SGHKS and CDR2 YYEKEE (reference sequence). Trimming left V 5 bases short and J 0 bases short, with 6 bases between. The CDR3 covers 14 residues.

The chain links TRBV24-1 to TRBJ1-4, with TRBD1 as a possible D gene (6 bases). The CDR3 runs to 14 residues. Deletions cut 9 bases from V and 2 bases from J, with 12 bases between. Germline-derived CDR1 and CDR2 are KGHDR and SFDVKD. CDR3 in DNA: TGTGCCACCGGGGACGGGGGCACTAATGAAAAACTGTTTTTT. Translating it yields CATGDGGTNEKLFF.

The V call is TRBV3-1 (or the pseudogene TRBV3-2), the J call TRBJ2-7, with D possibly matching TRBD2 (6 bases). Per germline, CDR1 LGHDT and CDR2 YNNKEL (reference sequence). The CDR3 runs 16 residues. Deletions cut 4 bases from V and 4 bases from J, with 20 bases between. The CDR3 nucleotides read TGTGCCAGCAGCCTTCAAGGGTGGCGGGAAGTGTACGAGCAGTACTTC. Residues: CASSLQGWREVYEQYF.